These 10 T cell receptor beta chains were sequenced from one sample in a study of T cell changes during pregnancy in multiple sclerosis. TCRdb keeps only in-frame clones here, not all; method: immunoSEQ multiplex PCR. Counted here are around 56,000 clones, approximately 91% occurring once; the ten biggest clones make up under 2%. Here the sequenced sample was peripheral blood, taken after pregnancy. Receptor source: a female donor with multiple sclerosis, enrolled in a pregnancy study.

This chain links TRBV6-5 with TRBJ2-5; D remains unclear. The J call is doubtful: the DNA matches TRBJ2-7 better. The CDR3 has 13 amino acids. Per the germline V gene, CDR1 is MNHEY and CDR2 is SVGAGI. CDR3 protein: CASSYDTSYEQYF. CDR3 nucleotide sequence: TGTGCCAGCAGTTACGACACCTCCTACGAGCAGTACTTC.

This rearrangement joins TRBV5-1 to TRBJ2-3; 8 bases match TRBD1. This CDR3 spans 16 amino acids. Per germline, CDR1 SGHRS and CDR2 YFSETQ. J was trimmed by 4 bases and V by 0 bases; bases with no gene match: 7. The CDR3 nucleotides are TGCGCCAGCAGCTTGGCCCCCTTACAGGGGGCAGATACGCAGTATTTT. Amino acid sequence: CASSLAPLQGADTQYF.

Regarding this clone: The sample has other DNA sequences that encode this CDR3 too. CDR3 coding DNA: TGTGCCAGCAGTTTGGGCGAAACTGAAGCTTTCTTT. Its protein product is CASSLGETEAFF. The chain carries TRBV9 and TRBJ1-1; D unclear. The CDR3 totals 12 residues. V lost 5 bases to trimming and J lost 5 bases, with 10 bases between them. The germline gives CDR1 SGDLS, CDR2 YYNGEE.

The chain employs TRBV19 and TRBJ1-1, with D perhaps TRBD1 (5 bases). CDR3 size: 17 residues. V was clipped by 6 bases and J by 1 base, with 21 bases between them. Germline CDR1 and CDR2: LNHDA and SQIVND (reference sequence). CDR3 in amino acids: CASSRDGGTYKNTEAFF. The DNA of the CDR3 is TGTGCCAGTAGCCGGGATGGGGGGACCTACAAGAACACTGAAGCTTTCTTT.

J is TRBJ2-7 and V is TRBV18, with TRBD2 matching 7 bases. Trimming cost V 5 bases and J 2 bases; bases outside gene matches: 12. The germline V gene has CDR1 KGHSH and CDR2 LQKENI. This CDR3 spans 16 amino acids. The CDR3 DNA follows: TGTGCCAGCTCAATTAGCGTCGGCGGGGGAACCTACGAGCAGTACTTC. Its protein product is CASSISVGGGTYEQYF.

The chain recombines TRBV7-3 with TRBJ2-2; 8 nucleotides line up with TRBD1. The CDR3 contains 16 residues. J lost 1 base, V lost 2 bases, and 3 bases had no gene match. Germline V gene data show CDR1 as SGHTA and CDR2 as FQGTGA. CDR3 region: CASSLSGTGNTGELFF. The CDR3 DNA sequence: TGTGCCAGCAGCTTATCAGGGACAGGGAACACCGGGGAGCTGTTTTTT.

The chain's CDR3 is CASSAGPGVPGYTF. The CDR3 DNA reads as TGCGCCAGCAGCGCGGGACCGGGGGTACCGGGCTACACCTTC. The genes are TRBV4-1 and TRBJ1-2; D is perhaps TRBD1 (5 bases). V was pared by 5 bases and J by 8 bases, with 18 bases between. This CDR3 is 14 amino acids long. Germline V gene lookup returns CDR1 MGHRA and CDR2 YSYEKL.

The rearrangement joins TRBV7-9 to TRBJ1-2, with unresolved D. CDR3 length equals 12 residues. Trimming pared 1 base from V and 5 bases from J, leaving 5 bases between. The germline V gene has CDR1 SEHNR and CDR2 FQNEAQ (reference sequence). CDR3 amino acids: CASSLVGYGYTF. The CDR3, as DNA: TGTGCCAGCAGCTTAGTCGGTTATGGCTACACCTTC.

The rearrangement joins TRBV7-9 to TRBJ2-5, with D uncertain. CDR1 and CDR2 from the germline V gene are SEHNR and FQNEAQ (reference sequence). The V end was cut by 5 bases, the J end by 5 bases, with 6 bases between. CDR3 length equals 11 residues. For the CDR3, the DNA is TGTGCCAGCAGCCACGGGGAGACCCAGTACTTC. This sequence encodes CASSHGETQYF.

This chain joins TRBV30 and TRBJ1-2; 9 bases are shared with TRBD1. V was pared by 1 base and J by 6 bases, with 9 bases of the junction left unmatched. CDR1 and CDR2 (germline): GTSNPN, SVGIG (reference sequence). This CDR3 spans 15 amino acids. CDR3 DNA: TGTGCCTGGAGTGGGGTCAACAGGGGGCGTAATGGCTACACCTTC. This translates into CAWSGVNRGRNGYTF. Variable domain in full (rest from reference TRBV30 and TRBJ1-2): SQTIHQWPATLVQPVGSPLSLECTVEGTSNPNLYWYRQAAGRGLQLLFYSVGIGQISSEVPQNLSASRPQDRQFILSSKKLLLSDSGFYLCAWSGVNRGRNGYTFGSGTRLTVV.